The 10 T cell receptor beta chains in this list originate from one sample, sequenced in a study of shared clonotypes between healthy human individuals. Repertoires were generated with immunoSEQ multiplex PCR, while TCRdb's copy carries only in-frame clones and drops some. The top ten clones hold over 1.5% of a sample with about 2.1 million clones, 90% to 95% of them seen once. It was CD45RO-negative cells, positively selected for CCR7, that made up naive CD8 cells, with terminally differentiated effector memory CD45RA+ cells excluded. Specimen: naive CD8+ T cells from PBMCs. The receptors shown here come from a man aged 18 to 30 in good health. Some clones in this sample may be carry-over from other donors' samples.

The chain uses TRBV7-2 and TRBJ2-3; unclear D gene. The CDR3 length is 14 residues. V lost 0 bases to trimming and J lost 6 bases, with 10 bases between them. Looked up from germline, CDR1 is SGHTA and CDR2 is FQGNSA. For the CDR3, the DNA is TGTGCCAGCAGCTTAGCGATCGGTGTGGATACGCAGTATTTT. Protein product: CASSLAIGVDTQYF.

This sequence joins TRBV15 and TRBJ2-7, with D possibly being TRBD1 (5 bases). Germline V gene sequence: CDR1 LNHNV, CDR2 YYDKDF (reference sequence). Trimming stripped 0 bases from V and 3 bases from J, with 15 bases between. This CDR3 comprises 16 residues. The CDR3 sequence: CATSRDRSQGSYEQYF. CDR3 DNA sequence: TGTGCCACCAGCAGAGATAGGAGCCAGGGTAGCTACGAGCAGTACTTC.

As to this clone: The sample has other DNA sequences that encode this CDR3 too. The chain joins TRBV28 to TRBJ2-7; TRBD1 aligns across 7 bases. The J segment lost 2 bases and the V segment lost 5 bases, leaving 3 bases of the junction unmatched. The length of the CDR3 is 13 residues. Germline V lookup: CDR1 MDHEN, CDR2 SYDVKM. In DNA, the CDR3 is TGTGCCAGCAGTAACAGGGGAGCCTACGAGCAGTACTTC. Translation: CASSNRGAYEQYF.

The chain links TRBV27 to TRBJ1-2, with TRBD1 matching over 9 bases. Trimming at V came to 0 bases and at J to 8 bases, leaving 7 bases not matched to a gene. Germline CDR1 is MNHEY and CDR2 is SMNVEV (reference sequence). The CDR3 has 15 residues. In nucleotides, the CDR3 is TGTGCCAGCAGTTTATCAATGGGACAGGGCGAAGGCTACACCTTC. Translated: CASSLSMGQGEGYTF.

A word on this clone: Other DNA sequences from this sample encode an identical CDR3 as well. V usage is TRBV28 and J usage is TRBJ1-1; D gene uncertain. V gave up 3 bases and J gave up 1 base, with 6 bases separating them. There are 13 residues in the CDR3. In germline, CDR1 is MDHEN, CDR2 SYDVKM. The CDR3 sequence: CASSFRGNTEAFF. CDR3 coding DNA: TGTGCCAGCAGTTTTAGAGGGAACACTGAAGCTTTCTTT. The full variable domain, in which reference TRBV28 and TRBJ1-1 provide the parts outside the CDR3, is DVKVTQSSRYLVKRTGEKVFLECVQDMDHENMFWYRQDPGLGLRLIYFSYDVKMKEKGDIPEGYSVSREKKERFSLILESASTNQTSMYLCASSFRGNTEAFFGQGTRLTVV.

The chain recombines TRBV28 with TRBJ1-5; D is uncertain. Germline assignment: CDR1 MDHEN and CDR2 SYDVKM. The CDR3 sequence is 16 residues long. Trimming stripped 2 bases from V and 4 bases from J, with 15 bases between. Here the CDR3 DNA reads TGTGCCAGCAGTTTACCTCCGGACGTTGTAAATCAGCCCCAGCATTTT. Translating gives CASSLPPDVVNQPQHF.

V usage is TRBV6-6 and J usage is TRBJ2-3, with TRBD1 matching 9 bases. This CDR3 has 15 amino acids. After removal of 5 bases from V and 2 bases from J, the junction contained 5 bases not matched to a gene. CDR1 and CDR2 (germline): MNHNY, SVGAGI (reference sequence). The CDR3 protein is CASSATGGPTDTQYF. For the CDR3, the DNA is TGTGCCAGCAGTGCAACAGGGGGCCCCACAGATACGCAGTATTTT.

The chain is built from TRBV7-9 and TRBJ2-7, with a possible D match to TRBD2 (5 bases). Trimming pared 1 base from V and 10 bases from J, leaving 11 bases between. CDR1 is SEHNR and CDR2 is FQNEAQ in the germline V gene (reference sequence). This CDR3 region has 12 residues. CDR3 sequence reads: CASSLEEAGQYF. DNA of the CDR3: TGTGCCAGCAGCTTAGAGGAGGCGGGCCAGTACTTC.

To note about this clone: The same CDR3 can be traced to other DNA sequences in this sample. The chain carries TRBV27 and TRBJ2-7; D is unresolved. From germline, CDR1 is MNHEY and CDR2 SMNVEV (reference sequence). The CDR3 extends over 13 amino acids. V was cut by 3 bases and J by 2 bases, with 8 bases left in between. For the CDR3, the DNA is TGTGCCAGCAGTTTCGGCGAGACCTACGAGCAGTACTTC. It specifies CASSFGETYEQYF.

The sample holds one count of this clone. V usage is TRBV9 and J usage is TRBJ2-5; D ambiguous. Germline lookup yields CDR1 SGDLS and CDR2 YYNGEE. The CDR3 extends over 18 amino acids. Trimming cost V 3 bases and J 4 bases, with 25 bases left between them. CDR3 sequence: CASSAQSLSVGSAETQYF. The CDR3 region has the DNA TGTGCCAGCAGCGCCCAGAGCTTGAGCGTGGGGTCAGCAGAGACCCAGTACTTC.